This T cell receptor beta chain appears in the sequencing data of a study of naive and memory T cell subsets. Amplification of ligated cDNA took four PCR rounds with SP2 and nested alpha and beta constant primers. TCRdb analysed the UMI-ligation and nested PCR reads with MiXCR anew, one entry per CDR3 protein. The sample records 20,000 to 25,000 distinct CDR3 sequences, roughly 6% being singletons. Germline loops: CDR1 MGHDK, CDR2 SYGVNS. The CDR3 consists of 14 residues. This clonotype was observed many times. Its antigen is still unknown. The junction differs from germline at one of its ends, possibly a read error. Whole-study results and caveats: Delayed type IV hypersensitivity infiltration was taken to explain higher tuberculin-site TCR counts. Far more TCRs reportedly came from tuberculin skin test site biopsies. TCR transcript changes with activation or differentiation may affect this RNA method.

Treatment meaning: skin biopsy from PPD injection site in Mantoux-positive individual. TCR cDNA received a 3' ligated oligonucleotide that carried a UMI. Unsorted total RNA, roughly 1 to 1000 ng, was DNase treated before reverse transcription. Sample: skin, taken from a tuberculin skin test site. V gene TRBV25-1 combines with J gene TRBJ2-5; possibly TRBD1 for D (7 bases). This sequence originates from an adult in good health. DNA for the CDR3: TGTGCCAGCAGTGCCTTGATAACCAGGGGGGCTCAGAACTTC. It encodes CASSALITRGAQNF.